These 2 T cell receptor beta chains originate from one sample sequenced in a study of blood T cell repertoires in COVID-19. Data came from immunoSEQ multiplex PCR; TCRdb stores just in-frame clones and leaves some out. The table includes around 190,000 clones, around 83% detected once. Specimen: peripheral blood. Receptor source: a woman of 80 years or more with acute or convalescent COVID-19.

The rearrangement links TRBV11-2 to TRBJ2-7; D unresolved. Germline V gene data show CDR1 as SGHAT and CDR2 as FQNNGV. The CDR3 contains 13 residues. The ends were cut back, 3 bases at V and 3 bases at J, with 9 bases in the middle. CDR3 sequence (DNA): TGTGCCAGCAGCTTTAGTACCCACTACGAGCAGTACTTC. Residues: CASSFSTHYEQYF.

A few counts support this clone. The chain carries TRBV18 and TRBJ2-2; weak D call: TRBD1 (6 bases). V was clipped by 5 bases and J by 1 base, with 8 bases between them. The germline gives CDR1 KGHSH, CDR2 LQKENI. This CDR3 contains 14 residues. The CDR3: CASSRTVNTGELFF. The CDR3 DNA sequence: TGTGCCAGCTCAAGGACAGTGAACACCGGGGAGCTGTTTTTT.